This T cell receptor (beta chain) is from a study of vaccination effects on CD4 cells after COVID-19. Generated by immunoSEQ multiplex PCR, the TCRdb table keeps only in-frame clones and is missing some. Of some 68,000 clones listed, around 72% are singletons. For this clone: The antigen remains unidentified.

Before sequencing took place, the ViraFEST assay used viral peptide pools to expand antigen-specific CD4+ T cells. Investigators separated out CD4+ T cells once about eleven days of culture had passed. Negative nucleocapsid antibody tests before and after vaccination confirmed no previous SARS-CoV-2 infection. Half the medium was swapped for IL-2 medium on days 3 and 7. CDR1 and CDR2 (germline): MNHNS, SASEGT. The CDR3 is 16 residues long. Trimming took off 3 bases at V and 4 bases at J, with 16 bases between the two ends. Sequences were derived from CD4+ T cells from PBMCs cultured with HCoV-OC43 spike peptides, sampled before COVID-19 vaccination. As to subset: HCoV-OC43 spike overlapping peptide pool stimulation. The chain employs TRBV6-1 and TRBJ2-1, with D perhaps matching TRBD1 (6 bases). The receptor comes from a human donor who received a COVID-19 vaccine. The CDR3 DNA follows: TGTGCCAGCAGTGATCCCGGGACAATCGATTACAATGAGCAGTTCTTC. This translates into CASSDPGTIDYNEQFF.